Below are 23 T cell receptor beta chains sequenced from a single sample in a study of cytomegalovirus exposure and HLA in healthy donors (dated by TCRdb to the late 2010s). The library was built by means of the immunoSEQ multiplex PCR assay. Entries here come from immuneACCESS through TCRdb and include only in-frame sequences with V and J called. Some clones fail to appear in such tables; in the studies checked, an unresolved V gene covers under half of the shortfall, and the cause of the remainder is unknown. This sample has over 200,000 clones in its table, and over 80% of those were observed once. Clones ranked in the top ten supply roughly an eighth of the sample. What was sequenced was PBMCs. The receptors were sampled from a woman aged 30 to 39 in good health and CMV-seropositive.

This chain joins TRBV6-1 and TRBJ2-7; perhaps TRBD1 as D (5 bases). Looked up from germline, CDR1 is MNHNS and CDR2 is SASEGT. The CDR3 runs to 14 residues. The V end lost 3 bases, the J end lost 2 bases, and 11 bases lay between the germline ends. CDR3 region: CASSEGPVPYEQYF. The DNA of the CDR3 is TGTGCCAGCAGTGAGGGGCCAGTGCCCTACGAGCAGTACTTC.

This CDR3 reads CASSLEVGAGGYTF. The CDR3 coding sequence is TGTGCCAGCAGCTTGGAGGTTGGGGCCGGTGGCTACACCTTC. J is TRBJ1-2 and V is TRBV7-2; a possible D gene is TRBD1 (5 bases). V gave up 3 bases and J gave up 7 bases, with 15 bases separating them. Germline assignment: CDR1 SGHTA and CDR2 FQGNSA. This CDR3 has 14 amino acids.

The chain combines TRBV5-1 with TRBJ2-3; D remains unclear. The CDR3 totals 13 residues. Trimming pared 2 bases from V and 4 bases from J, leaving 8 bases between. Germline V gives CDR1 SGHRS, CDR2 YFSETQ. CDR3 loop: CASSLKAADTQYF. In nucleotides, the CDR3 is TGCGCCAGCAGCTTAAAGGCGGCAGATACGCAGTATTTT.

The rearrangement joins TRBV18 to TRBJ1-2; 11 positions agree with TRBD1. The CDR3 runs to 16 residues. Germline V gene lookup returns CDR1 KGHSH and CDR2 LQKENI. V dropped 2 bases and J dropped 7; count of bases not matched to a gene: 9. Here the CDR3 DNA reads TGTGCCAGCTCACCAGGGGACAGGGGGAGATTCGGTGGCTACACCTTC. Its protein is CASSPGDRGRFGGYTF. Using reference TRBV18 and TRBJ1-2 for the parts outside the CDR3, the full variable domain is NAGVMQNPRHLVRRRGQEARLRCSPMKGHSHVYWYRQLPEEGLKFMVYLQKENIIDESGMPKERFSAEFPKEGPSILRIQQVVRGDSAAYFCASSPGDRGRFGGYTFGSGTRLTVV.

This clone was recorded only once. The V and J genes are TRBV13 and TRBJ2-7, with D perhaps matching TRBD1 or TRBD2 (5 bases each). Germline V lookup: CDR1 PRHDT, CDR2 FYEKMQ (reference sequence). The CDR3 is 13 residues long. Trimming removed 6 bases from V and 2 bases from J, with 11 bases in between. CDR3 protein: CASSGAGAYEQYF. CDR3 DNA: TGTGCCAGCAGTGGGGCCGGGGCCTACGAGCAGTACTTC. Full variable domain (rest looked up from reference TRBV13 and TRBJ2-7): AAGVIQSPRHLIKEKRETATLKCYPIPRHDTVYWYQQGPGQDPQFLISFYEKMQSDKGSIPDRFSAQQFSDYHSELNMSSLELGDSALYFCASSGAGAYEQYFGPGTRLTVT.

The chain couples TRBV28 to TRBJ1-4; TRBD1 aligns across 7 bases. From germline, CDR1 is MDHEN and CDR2 SYDVKM. This CDR3 has 15 residues. Germline trimming cut 6 bases from V and 7 bases from J; bases unmatched to any gene: 11. This CDR3 reads CASSPNRGLSEKLFF. In DNA form, the CDR3 reads TGTGCCAGCAGCCCCAACAGGGGACTTTCTGAAAAACTGTTTTTT.

V gene TRBV30 combines with J gene TRBJ2-2, with D perhaps being TRBD1 or TRBD2 (5 bases each). The V end was cut by 4 bases, the J end by 3 bases, with 12 bases between. Germline V gene sequence: CDR1 GTSNPN, CDR2 SVGIG (reference sequence). The CDR3 is 14 amino acids. The CDR3 loop is CAWISGADTGELFF. DNA for the CDR3: TGTGCCTGGATTTCCGGGGCGGACACCGGGGAGCTGTTTTTT. Full variable domain (missing parts from reference TRBV30 and TRBJ2-2): SQTIHQWPATLVQPVGSPLSLECTVEGTSNPNLYWYRQAAGRGLQLLFYSVGIGQISSEVPQNLSASRPQDRQFILSSKKLLLSDSGFYLCAWISGADTGELFFGEGSRLTVL.

A single count supports this clone. The V and J genes are TRBV30 and TRBJ2-7; 9 positions agree with TRBD1. CDR1 and CDR2 from the germline V gene are GTSNPN and SVGIG (reference sequence). J lost 4 bases, V lost 2 bases, and 6 bases had no gene match. CDR3 length: 14 amino acids. Written as DNA, the CDR3 is TGTGCCTGGAGTATGGGGACAGGGAGGTACGAGCAGTACTTC. It is translated as CAWSMGTGRYEQYF.

The chain carries TRBV30 and TRBJ1-1; D unclear. CDR1 is GTSNPN and CDR2 is SVGIG in the germline V gene (reference sequence). Deletions cut 3 bases from V and 0 bases from J, with 8 bases between. The CDR3 totals 13 residues. CDR3 DNA: TGTGCCTGGAGGGTAGGGATGAACACTGAAGCTTTCTTT. Its translation is CAWRVGMNTEAFF. The whole variable domain, filled in from reference TRBV30 and TRBJ1-1, reads SQTIHQWPATLVQPVGSPLSLECTVEGTSNPNLYWYRQAAGRGLQLLFYSVGIGQISSEVPQNLSASRPQDRQFILSSKKLLLSDSGFYLCAWRVGMNTEAFFGQGTRLTVV.

This clone was seen only a few times. V and J are TRBV29-1 and TRBJ2-5; 9 nucleotides match TRBD2. CDR3 length: 14 amino acids. V lost 6 bases, J lost 5 bases, and 10 bases stayed unmatched. Germline values: CDR1 SQVTM, CDR2 ANQGSEA. The CDR3 region has the DNA TGCAGCGTCGACTCTAGCGGGATGGGCGAGACCCAGTACTTC. Amino acid sequence: CSVDSSGMGETQYF. The whole variable domain, filled in from reference TRBV29-1 and TRBJ2-5, reads SAVISQKPSRDICQRGTSLTIQCQVDSQVTMMFWYRQQPGQSLTLIATANQGSEATYESGFVIDKFPISRPNLTFSTLTVSNMSPEDSSIYLCSVDSSGMGETQYFGPGTRLLVL.

In regard to this clone: This CDR3 is also generated by other DNA sequences in the sample. The chain is built from TRBV2 and TRBJ1-2; D unresolved. Deletions cut 4 bases from V and 4 bases from J, with 7 bases between. The germline gives CDR1 SNHLY, CDR2 FYNNEI. This CDR3 is 12 amino acids long. In nucleotides, the CDR3 is TGTGCCAGCAGTGGAGGGTCCTATGGCTACACCTTC. Translating gives CASSGGSYGYTF.

The V call is TRBV29-1, the J call TRBJ2-1; possibly TRBD2 for D (6 bases). CDR1 is SQVTM, CDR2 ANQGSEA, per germline. The V end lost 2 bases, the J end lost 0 bases, and 11 bases lay between the germline ends. The CDR3 consists of 15 residues. The CDR3, as DNA: TGCAGCGTTGAACGCGGGACCAGCTCCTACAATGAGCAGTTCTTC. Translating gives CSVERGTSSYNEQFF.

The chain recombines TRBV30 with TRBJ1-3; tentatively, D is TRBD1 (6 bases). Trimming took off 0 bases at V and 4 bases at J, with 13 bases between the two ends. Germline CDR1 GTSNPN, CDR2 SVGIG (reference sequence). CDR3 length: 15 residues. CDR3 bases: TGTGCCTGGAGTGTAGGGGGGTTAGCGGGAAACACCATATATTTT. Translated: CAWSVGGLAGNTIYF.

This clone was seen once. The CDR3 region is CASSQASSPLGKNIQYF. In nucleotides, the CDR3 is TGTGCCAGCAGCCAAGCGTCTTCCCCCTTGGGCAAAAACATTCAGTACTTC. V gene TRBV4-2 combines with J gene TRBJ2-4, with D hard to call. V was cut by 1 base and J by 3 bases, with 16 bases left in between. CDR1 and CDR2 from the germline V gene are LGHNA and YNFKEQ. The CDR3 runs 17 residues.

This chain links TRBV7-2 with TRBJ2-1; 10 nucleotides line up with TRBD1. Trimming removed 5 bases from V and 8 bases from J; junction bases left unmatched: 21. CDR1 SGHTA and CDR2 FQGNSA come from the germline V gene. The CDR3 is made up of 19 amino acids. The CDR3 sequence is CASSRPSVGTGEVVYEQFF. Here the CDR3 DNA reads TGTGCCAGCAGCCGACCTAGTGTAGGGACAGGGGAGGTTGTATATGAGCAGTTCTTC.

The rearrangement joins TRBV7-8 to TRBJ2-1, with 7 positions matching TRBD1. This CDR3 has 14 residues. Per the germline V gene, CDR1 is SGHVS and CDR2 is FQNEAQ. V trimming: 6 bases; J trimming: 7 bases; junction bases outside the gene matches: 9. CDR3 bases: TGTGCCAGCAGAGCGGCAGGGGGTAAAAATGAGCAGTTCTTC. This codes for CASRAAGGKNEQFF.

This clone was detected many times. The chain carries TRBV30 and TRBJ1-3; D might be TRBD1 (5 bases). This CDR3 has 13 amino acids. V lost 2 bases and J 0 bases, leaving 5 bases between the germline ends. Germline loops: CDR1 GTSNPN, CDR2 SVGIG (reference sequence). The CDR3 DNA reads as TGTGCCTGGAGTAGGGGCTCTGGAAACACCATATATTTT. Translation: CAWSRGSGNTIYF. Together with reference TRBV30 and TRBJ1-3, the CDR3 gives the full variable domain: SQTIHQWPATLVQPVGSPLSLECTVEGTSNPNLYWYRQAAGRGLQLLFYSVGIGQISSEVPQNLSASRPQDRQFILSSKKLLLSDSGFYLCAWSRGSGNTIYFGEGSWLTVV.

This chain connects TRBV15 to TRBJ2-5, with D unclear. CDR3 length: 15 amino acids. The germline V gene has CDR1 LNHNV and CDR2 YYDKDF (reference sequence). V was cut by 4 bases and J by 1 base, with 13 bases left in between. CDR3 DNA: TGTGCCACCAGCATCCAGGCCCGTGGCCAAGAGACCCAGTACTTC. Protein: CATSIQARGQETQYF.

The chain joins TRBV9 to TRBJ2-5, with 7 bases fitting TRBD2. Germline V gene lookup returns CDR1 SGDLS and CDR2 YYNGEE. This CDR3 is built from 14 residues. V shed 7 bases, J shed 0 bases, and the junction held 6 bases outside the gene matches. CDR3 protein: CASGASGYQETQYF. CDR3 nucleotides: TGTGCCAGCGGGGCTAGCGGATACCAAGAGACCCAGTACTTC.

The rearrangement links TRBV7-3 to TRBJ1-5, with D hard to call. The germline V gene encodes CDR1 SGHTA and CDR2 FQGTGA. The CDR3 has 14 amino acids. V lost 1 base, J lost 5 bases, and 9 bases lay in between. For the CDR3, the DNA is TGTGCCAGCAGCTTAAGTTTAACGGATCAGCCCCAGCATTTT. Translation: CASSLSLTDQPQHF. The full variable domain, rest sourced from reference TRBV7-3 and TRBJ1-5, is GAGVSQTPSNKVTEKGKYVELRCDPISGHTALYWYRQSLGQGPEFLIYFQGTGAADDSGLPNDRFFAVRPEGSVSTLKIQRTERGDSAVYLCASSLSLTDQPQHFGDGTRLSIL.

The CDR3 sequence: CASNEGPYEQYF. CDR3 nucleotides: TGTGCCAGTAATGAGGGGCCCTACGAGCAGTACTTC. The V call is TRBV6-1, the J call TRBJ2-7; either TRBD1 or TRBD2 may fit D (5 bases each). The CDR3 spans 12 residues. The germline CDR1 and CDR2 sequences are MNHNS and SASEGT. With 9 bases removed from V and 2 bases from J, the gap between germline ends came to 11 bases.

The chain employs TRBV27 and TRBJ1-5; the D gene is possibly TRBD1 (5 bases). Trimming removed 9 bases from V and 5 bases from J, with 20 bases in between. CDR1 and CDR2 (germline): MNHEY, SMNVEV (reference sequence). The CDR3 is 15 amino acids. CDR3 region: CASSGGWQDHQPQHF. CDR3 sequence (DNA): TGTGCCAGTAGCGGGGGTTGGCAGGACCATCAGCCCCAGCATTTT.

The chain couples TRBV5-6 to TRBJ1-2, with no clear D. The germline V gene has CDR1 SGHDT and CDR2 YYEEEE. V was clipped by 2 bases and J by 0 bases, with 2 bases between them. This CDR3 region has 12 residues. The CDR3 nucleotides are TGTGCCAGCAGCTTAGCTAACTATGGCTACACCTTC. Its protein product is CASSLANYGYTF.